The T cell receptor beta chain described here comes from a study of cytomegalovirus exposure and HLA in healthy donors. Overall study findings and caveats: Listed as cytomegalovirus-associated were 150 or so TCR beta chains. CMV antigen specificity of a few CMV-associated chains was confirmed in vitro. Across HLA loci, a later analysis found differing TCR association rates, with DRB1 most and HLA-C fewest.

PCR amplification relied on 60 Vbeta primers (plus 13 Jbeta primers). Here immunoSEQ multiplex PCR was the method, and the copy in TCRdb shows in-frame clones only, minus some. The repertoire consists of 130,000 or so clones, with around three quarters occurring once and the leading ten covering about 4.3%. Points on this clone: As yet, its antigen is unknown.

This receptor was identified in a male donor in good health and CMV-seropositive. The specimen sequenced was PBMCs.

DNA of the CDR3: TGTGCCAGTAGTAGCAGGGGGAATACAGATACGCAGTATTTT. Protein sequence: CASSSRGNTDTQYF. V gene TRBV19 combines with J gene TRBJ2-3; 7 positions agree with TRBD1. V was clipped by 4 bases and J by 3 bases; unmatched bases: 4. The CDR3 length is 14 residues. Germline CDR1 LNHDA, CDR2 SQIVND (reference sequence).